This TCR beta chain was captured in a study of identical twins. On this clonotype: The junction does not match germline at one end; this may be a read error.

Per the germline V gene, CDR1 is SGHTA and CDR2 is FQGNSA. The CDR3 is 14 residues long. A single record per CDR3 protein comes from TCRdb applying MiXCR to the 5' RACE reads. This sample yields 570,000 or so distinct CDR3 sequences, of which nearly 10% are seen a single time; 2.5% to 3% belongs to the top ten. Another study also made use of these data, one on yellow fever vaccine responses in identical twins.

The receptor's source is a woman between 18 and 29 years old in good health. What was sequenced was PBMCs. The chain uses TRBV7-2 and TRBJ2-5, with no clear D. CDR3 sequence (DNA): TGTGCCAGCAGCCCAGGTCCGACCCAAGGGACCCAGTACTTC. Amino acids: CASSPGPTQGTQYF.